This T cell receptor beta chain came from a study of PD-1 blockade in classical Hodgkin lymphoma. Study findings and constraints: In CD4+ cells, TCR diversity went up significantly by C4D1, but in CD8+ cells it did not. Possibly reflecting disease activity or prior therapy, repertoire differences have causes that remain undefined.

In the case of this clone: Its antigen remains unidentified.

The trim removed 3 bases at V and 7 bases at J, leaving 1 base unmatched. CDR1 and CDR2 from the germline V gene are SGHRS and YFSETQ. There are 12 residues in the CDR3. Clones were sequenced by immunoSEQ multiplex PCR, and TCRdb holds only the in-frame ones, with some missing. The sample records 9,500 or so clones, about 84% being singletons. Time point denoted: cycle 4 day 1 (C4D1), after six to seven weeks of nivolumab. All trial patients relapsed after autologous stem cell transplantation. The clonotype originates from a human donor with classical Hodgkin lymphoma. The chain is built from TRBV5-1 and TRBJ2-4, with TRBD1 matching 7 bases. The sample consisted of peripheral blood mononuclear cells (PBMCs), taken before the fourth cycle of nivolumab. CDR3 protein: CASSSDRNIQYF. DNA for the CDR3: TGCGCCAGCAGCTCGGACAGGAACATTCAGTACTTC. Full variable domain (outside the CDR3, taken from reference TRBV5-1 and TRBJ2-4): KAGVTQTPRYLIKTRGQQVTLSCSPISGHRSVSWYQQTPGQGLQFLFEYFSETQRNKGNFPGRFSGRQFSNSRSEMNVSTLELGDSALYLCASSSDRNIQYFGAGTRLSVL.